This TCR beta chain was obtained from a study of CD8+CD57+ T cells in acquired aplastic anemia. CD8+CD57+ cell expansion had been shown by flow cytometry in patients chosen for sequencing. Study observations and caveats: Roughly 29 was the count of CD8+ CDR3 sequences that patients shared with controls.

The length of the CDR3 is 16 residues. Trimming took off 2 bases at V and 8 bases at J, with 21 bases between the two ends. Germline V lookup: CDR1 MNHNS, CDR2 SASEGT. Both TCR beta VDJ combination and CDR3 sequence profiling were carried out. Genomic DNA was the template for this profiling. Using its own MiXCR run on the reads, TCRdb lists one record per CDR3 protein. The sample yields about 150,000 distinct CDR3 sequences, approximately 52% seen once. At least ten counts were recorded for this clonotype. Its target is not known. The sequence came from a human donor with aplastic anemia. The material sequenced was sorted CD4+, CD8+, or CD8+CD57+ T cells (not recorded which) from PBMCs. The chain links TRBV6-1 to TRBJ1-2, with D perhaps matching TRBD1 (6 bases). The CDR3 is CASSEQSRQASGGYTF. The CDR3 DNA follows: TGTGCCAGCAGTGAACAGTCTCGACAGGCTTCCGGAGGCTACACCTTC.